These T cell receptor beta chains were read from a single sample in a study of cytomegalovirus exposure and HLA in healthy donors. Only in-frame clones appear in the TCRdb table, and some are missing; sequencing was by immunoSEQ multiplex PCR. The data show 110,000 or so clones, more than 85% seen once. The sequencing sample was made of PBMCs. These receptors were obtained from a man between 18 and 29 years old in good health and CMV-seropositive. Both conserved end residues are part of each CDR3. A D gene is named only where the DNA matches it firmly.

v_call	j_call	d_call	cdr3_aa
TRBV2	TRBJ1-4	TRBD1	CASSRTGVTNEKLFF
TRBV25-1	TRBJ2-1	TRBD2	CASSGGGFWNNEQFF
TRBV5-1	TRBJ1-2	TRBD1	CASSSRTDGTDYGYTF
TRBV6-1	TRBJ2-5	NA	CASSEWPLETQYF
TRBV5-6	TRBJ2-1	NA	CASSPTGTGGAWEQFF
TRBV13	TRBJ1-2	NA	CASSFETHYGYTF
TRBV5-1	TRBJ2-7	NA	CASSTPSDEQYF
TRBV5-1	TRBJ2-5	NA	CASSLGGEETQYF
TRBV5-1	TRBJ1-6	NA	CASSSIAYYNSPLHF
TRBV30	TRBJ2-1	NA	CASTRGSYYNEQFF
TRBV15	TRBJ2-5	NA	CATGTRTLGQETQYF
TRBV27	TRBJ2-7	NA	CASSPIPPHEQYF
TRBV5-1	TRBJ2-7	TRBD1	CASSLTGTGSYEQYF
TRBV6-1	TRBJ1-6	NA	CASSEWGLHNSPLHF
TRBV6-1	TRBJ1-2	NA	CASSEGWGLNYGYTF
TRBV5-1	TRBJ2-2	NA	CASSLALSKEANTGELFF
TRBV7-9	TRBJ1-1	TRBD1	CASSLGDRGSTEAFF
TRBV28	TRBJ1-1	NA	CASRVTGGGFLTTEAFF
TRBV10-3	TRBJ2-7	NA	CAISDGRIGEQYF
TRBV28	TRBJ1-5	TRBD1	CASSLAGGDNQPQHF
TRBV10-3	TRBJ2-7	NA	CAISQGFDYEQYF
TRBV19	TRBJ1-6	TRBD1	CASSIGDRGSSPLHF
TRBV9	TRBJ2-5	TRBD2	CASSSSGGAVETQYF
TRBV5-1	TRBJ2-3	TRBD1	CASSQDRRTDTQYF
TRBV28	TRBJ1-2	NA	CASSSLGGDYGYTF
TRBV7-9	TRBJ1-6	NA	CASSLAGGYNSPLHF
TRBV11-2	TRBJ2-7	NA	CASSQRAPLSYEQYF
TRBV7-2	TRBJ1-2	NA	CASSLVADYGYTF
TRBV4-1	TRBJ2-7	NA	CASSQDLNRAYEQYF
TRBV7-6	TRBJ2-3	NA	CASSFLAITDTQYF
TRBV12-5	TRBJ1-4	TRBD1	CASGGNRTTGVGEKLFF
TRBV28	TRBJ1-1	NA	CASSLKGVEAFF